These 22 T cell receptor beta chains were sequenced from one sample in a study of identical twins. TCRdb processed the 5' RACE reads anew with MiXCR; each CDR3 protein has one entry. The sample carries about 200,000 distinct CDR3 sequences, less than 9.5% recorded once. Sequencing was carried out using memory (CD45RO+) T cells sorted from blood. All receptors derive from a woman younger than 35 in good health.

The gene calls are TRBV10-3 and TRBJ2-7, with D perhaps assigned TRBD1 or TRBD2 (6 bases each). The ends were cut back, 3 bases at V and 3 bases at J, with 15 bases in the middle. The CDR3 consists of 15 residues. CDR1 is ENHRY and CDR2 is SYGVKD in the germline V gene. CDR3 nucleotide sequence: TGTGCCATCAGTGACCCGGGGGCCAAATACTACGAGCAGTACTTC. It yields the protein CAISDPGAKYYEQYF.

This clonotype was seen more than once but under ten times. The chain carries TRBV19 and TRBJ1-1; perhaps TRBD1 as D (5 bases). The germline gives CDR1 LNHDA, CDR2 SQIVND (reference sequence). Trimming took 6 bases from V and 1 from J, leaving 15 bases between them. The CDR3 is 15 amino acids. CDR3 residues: CASSTPRRGNTEAFF. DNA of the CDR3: TGTGCCAGTAGCACCCCCCGTAGGGGGAACACTGAAGCTTTCTTT.

In DNA form, the CDR3 reads TGTGCCAGCAGTTTGCACGGAGGTGGCTACACCTTC. It codes for CASSLHGGGYTF. This chain joins TRBV12-3 or TRBV12-4 and TRBJ1-2; D remains ambiguous. This CDR3 is 12 amino acids long. The ends were cut back, 3 bases at V and 7 bases at J, with 9 bases in the middle.

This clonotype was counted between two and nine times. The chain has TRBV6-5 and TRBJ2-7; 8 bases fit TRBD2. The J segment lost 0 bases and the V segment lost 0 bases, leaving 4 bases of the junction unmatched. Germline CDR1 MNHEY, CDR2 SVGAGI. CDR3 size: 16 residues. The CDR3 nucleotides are TGTGCCAGCAGTTACTCGGGTAGCGGGGCCTCCTACGAGCAGTACTTC. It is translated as CASSYSGSGASYEQYF.

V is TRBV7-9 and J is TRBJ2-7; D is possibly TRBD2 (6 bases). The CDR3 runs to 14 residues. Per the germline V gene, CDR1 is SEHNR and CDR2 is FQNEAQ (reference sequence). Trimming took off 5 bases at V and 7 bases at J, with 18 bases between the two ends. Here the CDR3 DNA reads TGTGCCAGCAGCCCTTGGTCGGGAGTGAGGGAGCAGTACTTC. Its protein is CASSPWSGVREQYF.

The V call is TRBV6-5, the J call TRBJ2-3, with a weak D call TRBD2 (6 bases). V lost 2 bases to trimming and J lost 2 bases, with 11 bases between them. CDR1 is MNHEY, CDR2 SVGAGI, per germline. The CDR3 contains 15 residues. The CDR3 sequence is CASSYGGDYTDTQYF. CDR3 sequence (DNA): TGTGCCAGCAGTTACGGCGGGGATTACACAGATACGCAGTATTTT.

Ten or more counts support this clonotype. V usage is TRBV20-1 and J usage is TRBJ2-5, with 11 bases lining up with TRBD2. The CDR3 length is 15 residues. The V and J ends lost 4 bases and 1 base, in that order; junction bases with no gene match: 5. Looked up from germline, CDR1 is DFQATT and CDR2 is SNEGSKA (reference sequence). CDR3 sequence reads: CSAMGLADLQETQYF. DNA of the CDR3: TGCAGTGCTATGGGACTAGCGGATCTCCAAGAGACCCAGTACTTC.

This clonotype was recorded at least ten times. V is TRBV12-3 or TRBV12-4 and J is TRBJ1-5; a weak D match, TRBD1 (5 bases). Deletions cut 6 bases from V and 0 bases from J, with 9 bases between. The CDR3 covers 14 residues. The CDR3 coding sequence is TGTGCCAGCAGGTTTACAGGTAGCAATCAGCCCCAGCATTTT. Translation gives CASRFTGSNQPQHF.

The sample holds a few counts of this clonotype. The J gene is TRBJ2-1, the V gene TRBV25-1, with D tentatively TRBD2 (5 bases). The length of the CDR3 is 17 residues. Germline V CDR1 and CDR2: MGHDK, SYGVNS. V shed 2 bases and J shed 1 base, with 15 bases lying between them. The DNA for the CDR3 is TGTGCCAGCAGTGAAAGGACGTTGGGGAGTTCCTACAATGAGCAGTTCTTC. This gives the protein CASSERTLGSSYNEQFF.

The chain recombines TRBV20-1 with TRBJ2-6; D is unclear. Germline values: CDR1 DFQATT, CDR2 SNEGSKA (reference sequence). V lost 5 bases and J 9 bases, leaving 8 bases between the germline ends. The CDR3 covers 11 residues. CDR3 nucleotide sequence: TGCAGTGCTTTTAGACTCAACGTCCTGACTTTC. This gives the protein CSAFRLNVLTF.

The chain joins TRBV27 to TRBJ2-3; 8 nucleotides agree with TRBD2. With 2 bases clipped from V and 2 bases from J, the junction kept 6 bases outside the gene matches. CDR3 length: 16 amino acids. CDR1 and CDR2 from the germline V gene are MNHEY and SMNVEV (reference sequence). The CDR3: CASSLRAGGTTDTQYF. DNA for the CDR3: TGTGCCAGCAGTTTAAGGGCGGGGGGAACCACAGATACGCAGTATTTT.

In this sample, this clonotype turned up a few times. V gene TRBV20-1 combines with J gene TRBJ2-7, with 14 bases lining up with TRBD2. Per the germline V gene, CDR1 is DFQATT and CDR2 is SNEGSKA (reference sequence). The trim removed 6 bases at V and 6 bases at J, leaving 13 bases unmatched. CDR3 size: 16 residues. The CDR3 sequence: CSAVGTSGRDGLEQYF. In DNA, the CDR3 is TGCAGTGCGGTCGGGACTAGCGGGAGAGATGGGCTCGAGCAGTACTTC.

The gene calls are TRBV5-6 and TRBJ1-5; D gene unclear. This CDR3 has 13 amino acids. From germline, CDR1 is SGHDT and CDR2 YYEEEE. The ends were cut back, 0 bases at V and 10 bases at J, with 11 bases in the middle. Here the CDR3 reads CASSLGKGRPQHF. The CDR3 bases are TGTGCCAGCAGCTTGGGAAAGGGCCGACCCCAGCATTTT.

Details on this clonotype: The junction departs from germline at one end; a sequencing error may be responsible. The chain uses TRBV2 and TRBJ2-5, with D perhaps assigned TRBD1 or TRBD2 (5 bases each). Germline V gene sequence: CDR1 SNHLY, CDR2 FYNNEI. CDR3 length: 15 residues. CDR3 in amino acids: CASSEGTGTSNTQYF. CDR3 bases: TGTGCCAGCAGCGAAGGAACCGGGACCTCGAACACCCAGTACTTC.

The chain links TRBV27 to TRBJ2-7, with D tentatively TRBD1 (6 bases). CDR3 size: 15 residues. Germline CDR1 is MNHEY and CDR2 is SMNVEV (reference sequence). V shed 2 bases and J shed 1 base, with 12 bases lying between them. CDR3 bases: TGTGCCAGCAGTTTAGTTGACAGGAGTTCCTACGAGCAGTACTTC. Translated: CASSLVDRSSYEQYF.

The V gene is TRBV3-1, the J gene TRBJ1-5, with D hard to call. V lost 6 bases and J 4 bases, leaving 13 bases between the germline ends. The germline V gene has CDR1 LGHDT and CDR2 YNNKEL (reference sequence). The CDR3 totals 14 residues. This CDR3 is CASSRHPLNQPQHF. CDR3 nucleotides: TGTGCCAGCAGTCGTCACCCGCTTAATCAGCCCCAGCATTTT.

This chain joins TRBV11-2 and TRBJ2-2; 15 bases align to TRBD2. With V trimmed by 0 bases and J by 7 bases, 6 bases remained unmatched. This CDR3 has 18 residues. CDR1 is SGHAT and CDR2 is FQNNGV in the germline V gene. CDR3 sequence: CASSLEWTSGRAGGELFF. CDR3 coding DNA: TGTGCCAGCAGCTTAGAGTGGACTAGCGGGAGGGCAGGCGGGGAGCTGTTTTTT.

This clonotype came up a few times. CDR3 nucleotides: TGTGCCAGCAGTGACCCTTGGTGGACAGGGGACTCTAACTATGGCTACACCTTC. Protein: CASSDPWWTGDSNYGYTF. This chain uses TRBV6-1 with TRBJ1-2, with 9 bases identical to TRBD1. Germline CDR1 MNHNS, CDR2 SASEGT. After removal of 3 bases from V and 0 bases from J, the junction contained 11 bases not matched to a gene. The CDR3 extends over 18 amino acids.

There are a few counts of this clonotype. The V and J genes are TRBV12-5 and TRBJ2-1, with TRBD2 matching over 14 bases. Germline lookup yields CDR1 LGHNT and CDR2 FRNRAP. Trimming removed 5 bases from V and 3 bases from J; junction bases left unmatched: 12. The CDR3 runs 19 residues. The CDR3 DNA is TGTGCTAGTGGTATGGGGACTAGCGGGAGCCCGGGTTACTACAATGAGCAGTTCTTC. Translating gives CASGMGTSGSPGYYNEQFF.

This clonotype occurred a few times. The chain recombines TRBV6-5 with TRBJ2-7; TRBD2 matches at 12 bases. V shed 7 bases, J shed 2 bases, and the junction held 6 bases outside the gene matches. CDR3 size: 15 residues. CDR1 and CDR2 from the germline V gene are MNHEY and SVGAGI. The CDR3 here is CASTLLAGGAYEQYF. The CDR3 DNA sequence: TGTGCCAGCACTCTACTAGCGGGAGGTGCCTACGAGCAGTACTTC.

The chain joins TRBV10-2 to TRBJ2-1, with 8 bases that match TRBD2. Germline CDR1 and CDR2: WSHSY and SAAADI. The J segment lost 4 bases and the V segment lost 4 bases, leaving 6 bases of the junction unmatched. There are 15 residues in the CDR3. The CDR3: CASSAGGAGYNEQFF. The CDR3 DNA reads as TGCGCCAGCAGTGCCGGGGGGGCCGGGTACAATGAGCAGTTCTTC.

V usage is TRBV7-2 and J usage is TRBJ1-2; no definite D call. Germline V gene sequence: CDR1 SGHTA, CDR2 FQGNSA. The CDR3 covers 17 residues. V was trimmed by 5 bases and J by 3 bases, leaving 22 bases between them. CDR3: CASSLNPPTEGDYGYTF. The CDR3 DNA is TGTGCCAGCAGCCTCAACCCCCCGACCGAGGGAGACTATGGCTACACCTTC.